This TCR beta chain is drawn from a study of blood T cell repertoires in COVID-19. Source study methods: Counts of nucleated cells, estimated from reference gene primer amplification, were obtained. Sequencing was performed with immunoSEQ multiplex PCR; in TCRdb, only in-frame clones are kept and a portion is missing. The DNA was the basis for D and trimming; V, J and clone size are from that table. The sample carries fewer than 250,000 clones, 88% recorded once. Sequencing was done on a sample of peripheral blood. The TCR was taken from a man aged 35 to 55 with acute or convalescent COVID-19.

The CDR3 DNA follows: TGTGCCAGCAGAGGGAGGACTGAAGCTTTCTTT. Amino acid sequence: CASRGRTEAFF. J is TRBJ1-1 and V is TRBV25-1; D remains unclear. The CDR3 sequence is 11 residues long. V was cut by 6 bases and J by 5 bases, with 7 bases left in between. Per germline, CDR1 MGHDK and CDR2 SYGVNS.